The 20 T cell receptor beta chains presented below share a single source sample, sequenced in a study of blood T cell repertoires in COVID-19. Produced via immunoSEQ multiplex PCR; TCRdb's table is partial and in-frame only. The sample records 250,000 to 400,000 clones, roughly 90% being singletons. The sequencing sample was made of PBMCs or T cells enriched from blood (not recorded which). The receptor set was obtained from a man aged 55-75 years who had recovered from COVID-19.

Turning to this clone: This same CDR3 is encoded by further DNA sequences in the sample. The V gene is TRBV5-1, the J gene TRBJ1-1, with a weak D call TRBD1 (5 bases). Trimming shortened V by 0 bases and J by 0 bases, and 9 bases separated the two germline ends. Germline CDR1 SGHRS, CDR2 YFSETQ. This CDR3 contains 15 residues. This chain's CDR3 is CASSLETGLNTEAFF. As DNA, the CDR3 is TGCGCCAGCAGCTTGGAAACAGGTTTGAACACTGAAGCTTTCTTT.

The chain recombines TRBV3-1 (or the pseudogene TRBV3-2) with TRBJ2-3; 7 bases are shared with TRBD2. This CDR3 spans 16 amino acids. Trimming took 4 bases from V and 2 from J; bases not matched to a gene: 9. Per germline, CDR1 LGHDT and CDR2 YNNKEL (reference sequence). The CDR3 nucleotides read TGTGCCAGCAGCCCCCGACTAGCTAGTCCCACAGATACGCAGTATTTT. It is translated as CASSPRLASPTDTQYF.

This chain uses TRBV19 with TRBJ2-7; TRBD2 matches at 9 bases. The CDR3 contains 16 residues. The J segment lost 0 bases and the V segment lost 5 bases, leaving 8 bases of the junction unmatched. Germline V lookup: CDR1 LNHDA, CDR2 SQIVND (reference sequence). DNA of the CDR3: TGTGCCAGTAGTGACCGGATGCGGGGGGGCTCCTACGAGCAGTACTTC. Its protein product is CASSDRMRGGSYEQYF. Full variable domain (outside the CDR3, taken from reference TRBV19 and TRBJ2-7): DGGITQSPKYLFRKEGQNVTLSCEQNLNHDAMYWYRQDPGQGLRLIYYSQIVNDFQKGDIAEGYSVSREKKESFPLTVTSAQKNPTAFYLCASSDRMRGGSYEQYFGPGTRLTVT.

This chain links TRBV21-1 with TRBJ2-1; the table's TRBD2 call for D was not verified on the DNA. TRBV21-1 is flagged as a pseudogene. This CDR3 region has 13 residues. CDR3 region: CAGLAQRYNEQFF. The CDR3 nucleotides read TGTGCCGGCCTAGCGCAGCGATACAATGAGCAGTTCTTC.

This clone was detected only once. This chain connects TRBV9 to TRBJ1-5; no reliable D call. This CDR3 contains 13 residues. V lost 2 bases and J lost 8, with 11 bases in between. Germline values: CDR1 SGDLS, CDR2 YYNGEE. The DNA for the CDR3 is TGTGCCAGCAGCGTCGGGCCCGGGGAGCCCCAGCATTTT. Residues: CASSVGPGEPQHF.

The chain links TRBV2 to TRBJ1-5; D gene uncertain. Trimming shortened V by 4 bases and J by 1 base, and 5 bases separated the two germline ends. CDR3 length equals 13 residues. Germline loops: CDR1 SNHLY, CDR2 FYNNEI. The CDR3 here is CASSGESNQPQHF. CDR3 coding DNA: TGTGCCAGCAGTGGAGAAAGCAATCAGCCCCAGCATTTT. Looking up the rest from reference TRBV2 and TRBJ1-5 gives the full variable domain: EPEVTQTPSHQVTQMGQEVILRCVPISNHLYFYWYRQILGQKVEFLVSFYNNEISEKSEIFDDQFSVERPDGSNFTLKIRSTKLEDSAMYFCASSGESNQPQHFGDGTRLSIL.

This chain links TRBV6-1 with TRBJ1-3, with no clear D. CDR1 MNHNS and CDR2 SASEGT come from the germline V gene. The CDR3 is 16 residues long. Trimming left V 1 base short and J 0 bases short, with 10 bases between. CDR3 in DNA: TGTGCCAGCAGTGAAGAGCGGGCCTCCTCTGGAAACACCATATATTTT. Translating gives CASSEERASSGNTIYF.

The table lists this clone with a count of one. The chain recombines TRBV7-3 with TRBJ2-1; 9 bases are a match to TRBD2. This CDR3 has 13 residues. V shed 6 bases and J 15 bases; nucleotides not matched to a gene: 12. Germline V gene data show CDR1 as SGHTA and CDR2 as FQGTGA. The CDR3 region is CASRPLAGGPLFF. As DNA, the CDR3 is TGTGCCAGCAGACCCCTGGCGGGAGGGCCCTTGTTCTTC.

The V call is TRBV6-5, the J call TRBJ1-1, with a weak D call TRBD1 (6 bases). The CDR3 contains 14 residues. The ends were cut back, 6 bases at V and 6 bases at J, with 17 bases in the middle. The germline V gene has CDR1 MNHEY and CDR2 SVGAGI. CDR3 nucleotide sequence: TGTGCCAGCAGCCCCTTACAGGGTAGGTCTGAAGCTTTCTTT. Translating it yields CASSPLQGRSEAFF.

This clone was recorded once. The genes are TRBV9 and TRBJ2-1; TRBD2 agrees at 7 bases. Germline V gene data show CDR1 as SGDLS and CDR2 as YYNGEE. V lost 0 bases and J lost 0; bases outside the gene matches: 3. The CDR3 has 16 residues. CDR3 sequence reads: CASSVVGGSSYNEQFF. The CDR3 DNA is TGTGCCAGCAGCGTAGTCGGCGGGAGCTCCTACAATGAGCAGTTCTTC.

The genes are TRBV5-1 and TRBJ2-7, with 10 bases fitting TRBD2. V trimming: 3 bases; J trimming: 0 bases; junction bases outside the gene matches: 0. CDR1 SGHRS and CDR2 YFSETQ come from the germline V gene. This CDR3 region has 14 residues. The CDR3 protein is CASSSSGGSYEQYF. In DNA form, the CDR3 reads TGCGCCAGCAGCTCTAGCGGGGGCTCCTACGAGCAGTACTTC.

This chain's CDR3 is CASSSGTGGKSGELFF. In DNA form, the CDR3 reads TGTGCCAGCAGCTCCGGGACAGGGGGCAAATCCGGGGAGCTGTTTTTT. The chain has TRBV7-9 and TRBJ2-2; 12 nucleotides line up with TRBD1. The length of the CDR3 is 16 residues. V dropped 4 bases and J dropped 6; count of bases not matched to a gene: 6. Germline assignment: CDR1 SEHNR and CDR2 FQNEAQ (reference sequence). The full variable domain, in which reference TRBV7-9 and TRBJ2-2 provide the parts outside the CDR3, is DTGVSQNPRHKITKRGQNVTFRCDPISEHNRLYWYRQTLGQGPEFLTYFQNEAQLEKSRLLSDRFSAERPKGSFSTLEIQRTEQGDSAMYLCASSSGTGGKSGELFFGEGSRLTVL.

The chain links TRBV9 to TRBJ2-2, with 13 bases lining up with TRBD2. Germline assignment: CDR1 SGDLS and CDR2 YYNGEE. The V segment lost 3 bases and the J segment 4 bases; nucleotides outside the gene matches: 3. This CDR3 contains 16 residues. The CDR3 is CASSAGLAGVTGELFF. CDR3 DNA: TGTGCCAGCAGCGCCGGACTAGCGGGAGTCACCGGGGAGCTGTTTTTT.

The V and J genes are TRBV19 and TRBJ2-6; perhaps TRBD1 as D (6 bases). Germline-derived CDR1 and CDR2 are LNHDA and SQIVND (reference sequence). The CDR3 covers 15 residues. V lost 4 bases and J lost 1, with 8 bases in between. CDR3 in amino acids: CASSTQGSGANVLTF. The DNA for the CDR3 is TGTGCCAGTAGTACGCAGGGGTCTGGGGCCAACGTCCTGACTTTC.

The genes are TRBV27 and TRBJ2-7, with D uncertain. This CDR3 has 14 amino acids. V lost 5 bases and J 3 bases, leaving 14 bases between the germline ends. CDR1 MNHEY and CDR2 SMNVEV come from the germline V gene (reference sequence). In DNA form, the CDR3 reads TGTGCCAGCAGTGTAATCGGGTCCTACTACGAGCAGTACTTC. Protein sequence: CASSVIGSYYEQYF.

The chain combines TRBV7-6 with TRBJ2-7; 11 nucleotides align to TRBD1. Trimming took 5 bases from V and 2 from J; bases not matched to a gene: 8. There are 16 residues in the CDR3. Per germline, CDR1 SGHVS and CDR2 FNYEAQ. CDR3 region: CASSRRTGGLAYEQYF. CDR3 DNA sequence: TGTGCCAGCAGCAGGCGGACAGGGGGCCTTGCCTACGAGCAGTACTTC.

This chain links TRBV19 with TRBJ1-5, with 7 nucleotides matching TRBD1. CDR3 size: 15 residues. V was clipped by 5 bases and J by 3 bases; unmatched bases: 7. The germline V gene has CDR1 LNHDA and CDR2 SQIVND (reference sequence). The CDR3: CASSGPGQPNQPQHF. For the CDR3, the DNA is TGTGCCAGTAGTGGACCGGGACAGCCCAATCAGCCCCAGCATTTT.

This clone was seen a few times. V usage is TRBV5-5 and J usage is TRBJ2-1; the match to TRBD2 covers 14 bases. CDR1 is SGHKS and CDR2 is YYEKEE in the germline V gene (reference sequence). The CDR3 has 16 amino acids. J gave up 10 bases and V 4 bases, and 10 bases lay outside the gene matches. The chain's CDR3 is CASSQAGTSGSLEQFF. The CDR3, as DNA: TGTGCCAGCAGCCAGGCTGGGACTAGCGGGAGCTTAGAGCAGTTCTTC.

The V and J genes are TRBV5-4 and TRBJ2-5; 11 bases are a match to TRBD2. The CDR3 contains 15 residues. From germline, CDR1 is SGHNT and CDR2 YYREEE (reference sequence). With V trimmed by 4 bases and J by 2 bases, 4 bases remained unmatched. CDR3 in DNA: TGTGCCAGCAGCCCGGGACTAGCGGATCAAGAGACCCAGTACTTC. The encoded protein is CASSPGLADQETQYF. The complete variable domain, with remaining parts taken from reference TRBV5-4 and TRBJ2-5, reads ETGVTQSPTHLIKTRGQQVTLRCSSQSGHNTVSWYQQALGQGPQFIFQYYREEENGRGNFPPRFSGLQFPNYSSELNVNALELDDSALYLCASSPGLADQETQYFGPGTRLLVL.

This clone occurred once. J is TRBJ1-1 and V is TRBV6-4, with TRBD1 identical over 8 bases. With V trimmed by 6 bases and J by 11 bases, 11 bases remained unmatched. Per the germline V gene, CDR1 is MRHNA and CDR2 is SNTAGT. The CDR3 is 13 amino acids. The DNA of the CDR3 is TGTGCCAGCAGCCCTCGACCGGGACAGGAGGCTTTCTTT. Protein: CASSPRPGQEAFF.